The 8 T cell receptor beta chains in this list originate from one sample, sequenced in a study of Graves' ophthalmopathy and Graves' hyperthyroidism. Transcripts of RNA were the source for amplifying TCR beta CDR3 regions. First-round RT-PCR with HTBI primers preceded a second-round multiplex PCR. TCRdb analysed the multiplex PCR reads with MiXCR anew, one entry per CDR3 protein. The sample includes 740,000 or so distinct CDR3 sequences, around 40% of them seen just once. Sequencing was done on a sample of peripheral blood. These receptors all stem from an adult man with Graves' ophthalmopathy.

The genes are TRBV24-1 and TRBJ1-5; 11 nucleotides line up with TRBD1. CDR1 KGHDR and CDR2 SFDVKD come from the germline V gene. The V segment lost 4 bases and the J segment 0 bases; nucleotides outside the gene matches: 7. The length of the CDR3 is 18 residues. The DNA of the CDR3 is TGTGCCACCAGTGACCCAGGGACAGGGGGACATAGCAATCAGCCCCAGCATTTT. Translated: CATSDPGTGGHSNQPQHF.

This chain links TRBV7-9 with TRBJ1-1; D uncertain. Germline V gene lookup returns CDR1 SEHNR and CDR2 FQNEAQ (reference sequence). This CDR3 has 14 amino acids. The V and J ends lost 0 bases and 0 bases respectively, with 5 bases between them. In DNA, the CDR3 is TGTGCCAGCAGCTTAGCGCGGCTGAACACTGAAGCTTTCTTT. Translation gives CASSLARLNTEAFF.

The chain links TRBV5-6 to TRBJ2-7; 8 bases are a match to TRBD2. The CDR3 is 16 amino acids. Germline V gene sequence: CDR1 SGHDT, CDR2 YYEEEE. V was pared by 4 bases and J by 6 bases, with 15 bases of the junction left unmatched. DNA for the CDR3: TGTGCCAGCAGCCAAGATTTTCGGGGGGGTAATACCGAGCAGTACTTC. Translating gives CASSQDFRGGNTEQYF.

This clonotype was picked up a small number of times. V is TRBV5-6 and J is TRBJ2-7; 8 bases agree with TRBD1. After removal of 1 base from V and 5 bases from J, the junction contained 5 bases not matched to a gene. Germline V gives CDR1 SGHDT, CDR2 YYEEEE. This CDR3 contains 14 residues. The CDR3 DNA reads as TGTGCCAGCAGCTTGACGGACAGGGCCCACGAGCAGTACTTC. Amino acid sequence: CASSLTDRAHEQYF.

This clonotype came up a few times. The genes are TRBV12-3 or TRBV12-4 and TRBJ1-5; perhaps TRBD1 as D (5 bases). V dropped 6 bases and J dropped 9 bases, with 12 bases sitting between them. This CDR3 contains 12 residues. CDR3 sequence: CASRLQGGPQHF. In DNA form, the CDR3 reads TGTGCCAGCAGACTCCAGGGTGGGCCCCAGCATTTT.

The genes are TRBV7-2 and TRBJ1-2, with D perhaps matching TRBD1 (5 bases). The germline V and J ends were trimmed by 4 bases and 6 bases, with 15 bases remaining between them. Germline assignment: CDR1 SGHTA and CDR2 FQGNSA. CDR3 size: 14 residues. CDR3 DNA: TGTGCCAGCAGCTCCGACTGGGGCACAGATGGCTACACCTTC. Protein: CASSSDWGTDGYTF.

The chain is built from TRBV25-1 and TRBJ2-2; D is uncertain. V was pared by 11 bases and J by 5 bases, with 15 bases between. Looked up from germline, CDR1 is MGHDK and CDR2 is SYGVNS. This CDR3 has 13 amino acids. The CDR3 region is CAWSPHGTGELFF. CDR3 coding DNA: TGTGCCTGGAGCCCCCATGGGACCGGGGAGCTGTTTTTT.

CDR3 region: CASSQGAGGSCPTTTEAFF. The CDR3 coding sequence is TGTGCCAGCAGCCAAGGAGCAGGGGGATCCTGTCCAACTACGACTGAAGCTTTCTTT. This chain links TRBV14 with TRBJ1-1; 7 bases fit TRBD1. Germline values: CDR1 SGHDN, CDR2 FVKESK. The J segment lost 5 bases and the V segment lost 1 base, leaving 19 bases of the junction unmatched. This CDR3 has 19 amino acids. Combining the CDR3 with reference TRBV14 and TRBJ1-1 gives the whole variable domain EAGVTQFPSHSVIEKGQTVTLRCDPISGHDNLYWYRRVMGKEIKFLLHFVKESKQDESGMPNNRFLAERTGGTYSTLKVQPAELEDSGVYFCASSQGAGGSCPTTTEAFFGQGTRLTVV.